The clone carrying this T cell receptor (beta chain) was counted many times. Germline-derived CDR1 and CDR2 are DFQATT and SNEGSKA (reference sequence). There are 14 residues in the CDR3. After removal of 5 bases from V and 3 bases from J, the junction contained 5 bases not matched to a gene. This specimen belongs to a study of identical twins. MiXCR, run by TCRdb on the 5' RACE reads, gives a single entry per CDR3 protein. The table has approximately 890,000 distinct CDR3 sequences, roughly an eighth seen once. The same data also contributed to another study, on yellow fever vaccine responses in identical twins.

This TCR came from a young woman in good health. The J gene is TRBJ1-5, the V gene TRBV20-1, with 9 positions matching TRBD1. Material for sequencing was PBMCs. The CDR3 DNA reads as TGCAGTGCTTTAACAGGGGGCCCCAATCAGCCCCAGCATTTT. Protein: CSALTGGPNQPQHF.